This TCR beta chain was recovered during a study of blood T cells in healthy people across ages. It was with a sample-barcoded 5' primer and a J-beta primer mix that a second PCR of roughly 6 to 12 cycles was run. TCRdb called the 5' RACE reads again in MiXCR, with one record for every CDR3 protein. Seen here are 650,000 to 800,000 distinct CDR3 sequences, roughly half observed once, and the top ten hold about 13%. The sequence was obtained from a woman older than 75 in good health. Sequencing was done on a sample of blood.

The CDR3 is CASSGGTPGAYEQYF. Here the CDR3 DNA reads TGTGCCAGCAGCGGGGGGACACCCGGTGCCTACGAGCAGTACTTC. The chain combines TRBV9 with TRBJ2-7; a weak D match, TRBD1 (6 bases). Germline assignment: CDR1 SGDLS and CDR2 YYNGEE. This CDR3 is 15 amino acids long. Trimming pared 3 bases from V and 2 bases from J, leaving 15 bases between.